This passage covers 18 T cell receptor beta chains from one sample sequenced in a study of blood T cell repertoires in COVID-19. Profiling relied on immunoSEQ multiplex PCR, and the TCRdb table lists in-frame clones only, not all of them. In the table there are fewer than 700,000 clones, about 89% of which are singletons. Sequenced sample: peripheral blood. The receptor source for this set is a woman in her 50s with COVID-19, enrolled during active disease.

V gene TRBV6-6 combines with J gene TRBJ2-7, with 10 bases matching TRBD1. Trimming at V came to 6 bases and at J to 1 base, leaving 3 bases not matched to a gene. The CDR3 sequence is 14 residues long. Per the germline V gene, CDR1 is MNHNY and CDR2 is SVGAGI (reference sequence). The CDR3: CASRTGQGSYEQYF. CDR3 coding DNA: TGTGCCAGCAGGACGGGACAGGGGTCCTACGAGCAGTACTTC.

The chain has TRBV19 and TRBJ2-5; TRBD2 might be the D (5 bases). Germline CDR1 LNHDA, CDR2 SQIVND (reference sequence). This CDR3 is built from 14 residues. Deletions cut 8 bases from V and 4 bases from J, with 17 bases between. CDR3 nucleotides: TGTGCCAGTTCAAAGACGGGCGGAGGAGAGACCCAGTACTTC. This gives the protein CASSKTGGGETQYF.

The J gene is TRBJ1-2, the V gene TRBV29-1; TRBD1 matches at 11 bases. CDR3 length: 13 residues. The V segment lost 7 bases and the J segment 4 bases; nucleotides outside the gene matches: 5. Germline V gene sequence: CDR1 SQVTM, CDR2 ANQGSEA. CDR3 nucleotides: TGCAGCGCCGGGGACAGGGGGGGCTATGGCTACACCTTC. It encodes CSAGDRGGYGYTF.

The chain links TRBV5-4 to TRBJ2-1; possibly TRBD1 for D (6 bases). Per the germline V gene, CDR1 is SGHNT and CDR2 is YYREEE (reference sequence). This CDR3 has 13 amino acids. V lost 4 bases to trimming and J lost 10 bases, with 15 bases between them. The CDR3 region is CASSRNRESEQFF. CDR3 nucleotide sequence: TGTGCCAGCAGCAGGAACAGGGAATCGGAGCAGTTCTTC. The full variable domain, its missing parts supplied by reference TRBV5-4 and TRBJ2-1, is ETGVTQSPTHLIKTRGQQVTLRCSSQSGHNTVSWYQQALGQGPQFIFQYYREEENGRGNFPPRFSGLQFPNYSSELNVNALELDDSALYLCASSRNRESEQFFGPGTRLTVL.

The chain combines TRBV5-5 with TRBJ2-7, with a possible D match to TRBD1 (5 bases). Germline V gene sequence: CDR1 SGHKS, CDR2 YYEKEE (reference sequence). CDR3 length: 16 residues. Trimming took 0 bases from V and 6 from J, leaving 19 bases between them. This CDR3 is CASSLDPWTPAGEQYF. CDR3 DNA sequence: TGTGCCAGCAGCTTGGACCCTTGGACACCCGCAGGCGAGCAGTACTTC. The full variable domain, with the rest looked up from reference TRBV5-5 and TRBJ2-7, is DAGVTQSPTHLIKTRGQQVTLRCSPISGHKSVSWYQQVLGQGPQFIFQYYEKEERGRGNFPDRFSARQFPNYSSELNVNALLLGDSALYLCASSLDPWTPAGEQYFGPGTRLTVT.

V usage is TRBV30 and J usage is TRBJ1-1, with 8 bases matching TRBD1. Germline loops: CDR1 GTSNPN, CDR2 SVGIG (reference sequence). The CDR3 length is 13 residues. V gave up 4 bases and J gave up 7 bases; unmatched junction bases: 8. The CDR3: CAWKARGRSEAFF. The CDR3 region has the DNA TGTGCCTGGAAGGCCAGGGGGCGAAGTGAAGCTTTCTTT.

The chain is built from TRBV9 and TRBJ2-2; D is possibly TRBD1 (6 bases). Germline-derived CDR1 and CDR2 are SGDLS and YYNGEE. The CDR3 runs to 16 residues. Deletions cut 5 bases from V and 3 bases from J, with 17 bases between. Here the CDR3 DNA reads TGTGCCAGCAGTAAAAGAGGGGGTCAGGACACCGGGGAGCTGTTTTTT. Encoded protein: CASSKRGGQDTGELFF.

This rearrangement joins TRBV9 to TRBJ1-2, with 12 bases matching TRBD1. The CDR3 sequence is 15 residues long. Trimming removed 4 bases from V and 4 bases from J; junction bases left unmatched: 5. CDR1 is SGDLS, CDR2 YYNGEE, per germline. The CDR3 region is CASSPGTGGGYGYTF. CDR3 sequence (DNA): TGTGCCAGCAGCCCCGGGACAGGGGGCGGCTATGGCTACACCTTC.

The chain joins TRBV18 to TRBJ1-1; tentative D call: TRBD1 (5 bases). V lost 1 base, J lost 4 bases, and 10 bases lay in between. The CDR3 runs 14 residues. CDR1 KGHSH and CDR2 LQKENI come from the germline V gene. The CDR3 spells CASSPQRGATEAFF. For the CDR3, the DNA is TGTGCCAGCTCACCACAGCGCGGGGCCACTGAAGCTTTCTTT.

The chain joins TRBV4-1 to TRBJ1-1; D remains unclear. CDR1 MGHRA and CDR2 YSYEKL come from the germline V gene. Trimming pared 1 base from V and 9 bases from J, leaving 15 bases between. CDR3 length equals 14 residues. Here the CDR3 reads CASSQVISRDKAFF. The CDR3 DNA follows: TGCGCCAGCAGCCAAGTAATTAGTCGTGATAAAGCTTTCTTT.

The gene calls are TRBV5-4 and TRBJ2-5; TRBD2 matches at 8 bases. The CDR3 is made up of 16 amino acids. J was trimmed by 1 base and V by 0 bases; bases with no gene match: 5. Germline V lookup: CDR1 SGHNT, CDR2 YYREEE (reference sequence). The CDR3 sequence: CASSLALGLAQETQYF. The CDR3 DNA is TGTGCCAGCAGCTTGGCCCTCGGACTAGCCCAAGAGACCCAGTACTTC.

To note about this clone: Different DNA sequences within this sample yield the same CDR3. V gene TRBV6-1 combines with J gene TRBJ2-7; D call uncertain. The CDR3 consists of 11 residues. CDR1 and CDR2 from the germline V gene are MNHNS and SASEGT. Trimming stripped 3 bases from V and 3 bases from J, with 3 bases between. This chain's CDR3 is CASSESYEQYF. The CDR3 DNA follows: TGTGCCAGCAGTGAGAGCTACGAGCAGTACTTC.

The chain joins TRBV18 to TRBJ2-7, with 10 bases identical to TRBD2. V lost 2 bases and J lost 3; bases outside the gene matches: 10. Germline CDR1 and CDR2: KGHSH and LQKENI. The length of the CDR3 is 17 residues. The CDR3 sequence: CASSPEFSGGTNYEQYF. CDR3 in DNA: TGTGCCAGCTCACCAGAGTTTAGCGGGGGGACAAACTACGAGCAGTACTTC. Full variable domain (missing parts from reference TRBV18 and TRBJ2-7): NAGVMQNPRHLVRRRGQEARLRCSPMKGHSHVYWYRQLPEEGLKFMVYLQKENIIDESGMPKERFSAEFPKEGPSILRIQQVVRGDSAAYFCASSPEFSGGTNYEQYFGPGTRLTVT.

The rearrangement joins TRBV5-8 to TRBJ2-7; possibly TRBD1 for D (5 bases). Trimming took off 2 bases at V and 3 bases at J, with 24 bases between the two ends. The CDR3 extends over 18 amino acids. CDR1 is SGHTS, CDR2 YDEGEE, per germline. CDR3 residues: CASSFFLRLQEHYYEQYF. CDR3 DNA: TGTGCCAGCAGCTTTTTTCTACGGCTACAGGAACACTACTACGAGCAGTACTTC.

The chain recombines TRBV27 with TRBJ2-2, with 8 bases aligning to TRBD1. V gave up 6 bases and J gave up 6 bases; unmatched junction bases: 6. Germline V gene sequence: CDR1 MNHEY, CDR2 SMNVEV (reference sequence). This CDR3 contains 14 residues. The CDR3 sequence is CASSLLQGAGELFF. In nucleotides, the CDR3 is TGTGCCAGCAGCCTGCTACAGGGGGCCGGGGAGCTGTTTTTT.

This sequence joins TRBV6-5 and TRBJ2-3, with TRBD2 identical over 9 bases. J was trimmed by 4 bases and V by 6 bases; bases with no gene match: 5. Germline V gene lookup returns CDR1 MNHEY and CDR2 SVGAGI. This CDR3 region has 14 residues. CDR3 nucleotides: TGTGCCAGCAGGGCGGGACTAGCAGCAGATACGCAGTATTTT. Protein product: CASRAGLAADTQYF.

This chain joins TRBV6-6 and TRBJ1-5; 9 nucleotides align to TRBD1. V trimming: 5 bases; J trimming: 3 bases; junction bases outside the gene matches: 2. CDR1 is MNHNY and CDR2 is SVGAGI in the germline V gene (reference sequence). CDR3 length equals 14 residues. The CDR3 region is CASSRTGVNQPQHF. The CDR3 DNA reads TGTGCCAGCAGTAGGACAGGGGTCAATCAGCCCCAGCATTTT.

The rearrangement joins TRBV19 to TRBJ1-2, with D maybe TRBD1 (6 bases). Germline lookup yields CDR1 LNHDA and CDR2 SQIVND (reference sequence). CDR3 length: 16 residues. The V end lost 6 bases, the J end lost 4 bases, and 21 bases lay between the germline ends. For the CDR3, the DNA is TGTGCCAGTAGCCAACCCGGTCGGGGGGCTGGCTATGGCTACACCTTC. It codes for CASSQPGRGAGYGYTF.